The text below deals with one T cell receptor beta chain. Some clones are missing from TCRdb's copy, which holds only in-frame ones; the method was immunoSEQ multiplex PCR. The sample records roughly 2.1 million clones, just over 90% being singletons. Naive CD8 populations comprised CD45RO-negative cells positively selected for CCR7, excluding terminally differentiated effector memory CD45RA+ cells. This sample stems from a study of shared clonotypes between healthy human individuals. CDR1 MGHDK and CDR2 SYGVNS come from the germline V gene. This CDR3 contains 14 residues. The receptor was isolated from a man aged 18 to 29 in good health. Some clones in this sample may be carry-over from other donors' samples. Specimen: naive CD8+ T cells from PBMCs. The chain employs TRBV25-1 and TRBJ2-5; a weak D match, TRBD2 (6 bases). With the DNA end fitting TRBJ2-7 better, the J assignment may be wrong. The CDR3 protein is CASSEAGFFYEQYF. The CDR3 region has the DNA TGTGCCAGCAGTGAAGCGGGATTCTTCTACGAGCAGTACTTC.